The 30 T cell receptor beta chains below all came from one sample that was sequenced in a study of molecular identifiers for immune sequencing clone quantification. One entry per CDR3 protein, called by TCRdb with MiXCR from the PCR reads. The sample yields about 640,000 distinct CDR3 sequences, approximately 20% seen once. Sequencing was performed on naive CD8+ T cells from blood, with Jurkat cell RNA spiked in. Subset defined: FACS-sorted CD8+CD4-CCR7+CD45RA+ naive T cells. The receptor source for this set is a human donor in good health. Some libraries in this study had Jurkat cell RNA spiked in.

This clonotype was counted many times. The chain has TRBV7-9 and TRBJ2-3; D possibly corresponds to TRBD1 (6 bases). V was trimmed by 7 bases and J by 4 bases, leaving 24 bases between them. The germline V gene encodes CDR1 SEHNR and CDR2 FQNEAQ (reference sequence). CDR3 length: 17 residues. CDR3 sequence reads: CASKNQDRTSAADTQYF. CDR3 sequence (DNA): TGTGCCAGCAAGAATCAGGACAGAACTTCGGCGGCAGATACGCAGTATTTT. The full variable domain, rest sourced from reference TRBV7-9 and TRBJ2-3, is DTGVSQNPRHKITKRGQNVTFRCDPISEHNRLYWYRQTLGQGPEFLTYFQNEAQLEKSRLLSDRFSAERPKGSFSTLEIQRTEQGDSAMYLCASKNQDRTSAADTQYFGPGTRLTVL.

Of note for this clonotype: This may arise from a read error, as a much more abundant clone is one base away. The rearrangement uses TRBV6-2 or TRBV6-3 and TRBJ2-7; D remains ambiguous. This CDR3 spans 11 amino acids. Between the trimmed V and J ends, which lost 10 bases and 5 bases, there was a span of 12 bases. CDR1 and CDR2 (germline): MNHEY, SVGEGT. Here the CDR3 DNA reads TGTGCCACTTCGGTTGCCCACGAGCAGTACTTC. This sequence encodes CATSVAHEQYF.

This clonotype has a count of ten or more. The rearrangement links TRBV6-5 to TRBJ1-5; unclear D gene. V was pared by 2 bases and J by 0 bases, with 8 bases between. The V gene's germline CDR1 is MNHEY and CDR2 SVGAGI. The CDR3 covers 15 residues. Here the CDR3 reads CASSYGRYSNQPQHF. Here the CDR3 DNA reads TGTGCCAGCAGTTACGGGAGATATAGCAATCAGCCCCAGCATTTT.

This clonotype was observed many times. The CDR3 DNA reads as TGTGCCAGCAGTACCTGGCCGGAAGACACTGAAGCTTTCTTT. Its translation is CASSTWPEDTEAFF. J is TRBJ1-1 and V is TRBV12-3 or TRBV12-4, with D unresolved. The CDR3 has 14 residues. V lost 5 bases to trimming and J lost 3 bases, with 13 bases between them.

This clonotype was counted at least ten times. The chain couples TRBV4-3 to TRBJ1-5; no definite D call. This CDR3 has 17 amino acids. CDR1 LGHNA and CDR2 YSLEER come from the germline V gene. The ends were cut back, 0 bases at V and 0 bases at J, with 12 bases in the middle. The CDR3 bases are TGCGCCAGCAGCCAAGATTGGGGAAGTAATAGCAATCAGCCCCAGCATTTT. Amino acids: CASSQDWGSNSNQPQHF.

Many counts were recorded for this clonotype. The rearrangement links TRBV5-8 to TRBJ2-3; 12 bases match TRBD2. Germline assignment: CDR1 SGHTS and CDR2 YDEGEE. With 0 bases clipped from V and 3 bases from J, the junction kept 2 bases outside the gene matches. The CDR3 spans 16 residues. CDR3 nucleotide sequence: TGTGCCAGCAGCTTGGAGACTAGCGGGAGTACAGATACGCAGTATTTT. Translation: CASSLETSGSTDTQYF.

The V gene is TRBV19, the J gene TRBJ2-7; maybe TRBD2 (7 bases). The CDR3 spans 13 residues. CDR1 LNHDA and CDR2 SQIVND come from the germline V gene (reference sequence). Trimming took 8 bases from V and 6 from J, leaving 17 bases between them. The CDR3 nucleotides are TGTGCCAGTTGTTCACGGGGGGCATGCGAGCAGTACTTC. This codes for CASCSRGACEQYF.

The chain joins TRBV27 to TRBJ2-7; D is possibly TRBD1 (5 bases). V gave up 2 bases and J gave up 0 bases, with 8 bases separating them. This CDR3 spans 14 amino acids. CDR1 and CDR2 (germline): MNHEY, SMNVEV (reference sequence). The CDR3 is CASSLQGTSYEQYF. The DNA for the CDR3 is TGTGCCAGCAGTTTACAGGGTACCTCCTACGAGCAGTACTTC.

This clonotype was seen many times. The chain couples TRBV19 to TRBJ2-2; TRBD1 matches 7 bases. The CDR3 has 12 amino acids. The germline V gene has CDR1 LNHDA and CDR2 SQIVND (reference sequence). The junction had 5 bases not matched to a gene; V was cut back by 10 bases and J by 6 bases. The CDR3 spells CAIDTGAGELFF. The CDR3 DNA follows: TGTGCCATCGATACAGGGGCCGGGGAGCTGTTTTTT.

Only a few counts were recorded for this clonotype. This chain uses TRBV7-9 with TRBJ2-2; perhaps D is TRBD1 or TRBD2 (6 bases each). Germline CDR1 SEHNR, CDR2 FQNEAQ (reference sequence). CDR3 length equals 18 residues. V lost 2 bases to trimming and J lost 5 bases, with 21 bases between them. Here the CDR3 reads CASSLPRVGGGGTGELFF. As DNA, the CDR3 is TGTGCCAGCAGCTTACCAAGAGTCGGAGGGGGAGGTACCGGGGAGCTGTTTTTT.

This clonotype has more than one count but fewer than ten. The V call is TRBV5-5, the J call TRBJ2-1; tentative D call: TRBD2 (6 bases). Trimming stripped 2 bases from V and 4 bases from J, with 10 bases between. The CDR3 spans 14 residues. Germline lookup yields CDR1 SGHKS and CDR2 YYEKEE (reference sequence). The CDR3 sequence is CASSFSGEYNEQFF. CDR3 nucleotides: TGTGCCAGCAGCTTTAGCGGCGAATACAATGAGCAGTTCTTC.

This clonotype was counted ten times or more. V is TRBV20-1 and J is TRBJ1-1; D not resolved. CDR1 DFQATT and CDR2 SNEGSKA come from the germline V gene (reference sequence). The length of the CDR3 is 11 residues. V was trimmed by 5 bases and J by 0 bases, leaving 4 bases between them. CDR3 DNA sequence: TGCAGTGCTGACCTGAACACTGAAGCTTTCTTT. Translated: CSADLNTEAFF.

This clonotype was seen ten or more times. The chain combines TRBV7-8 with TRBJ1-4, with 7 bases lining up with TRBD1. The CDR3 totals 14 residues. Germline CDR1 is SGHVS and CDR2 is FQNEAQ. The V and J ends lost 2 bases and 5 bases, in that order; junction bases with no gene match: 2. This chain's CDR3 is CASSLLTGNEKLFF. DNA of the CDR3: TGTGCCAGCAGCTTACTGACAGGGAATGAAAAACTGTTTTTT.

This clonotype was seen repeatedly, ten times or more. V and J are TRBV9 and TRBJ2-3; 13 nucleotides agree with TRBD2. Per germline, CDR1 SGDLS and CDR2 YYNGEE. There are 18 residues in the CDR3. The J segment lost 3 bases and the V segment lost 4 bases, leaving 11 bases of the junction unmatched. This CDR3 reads CASSLDRTSGGTTDTQYF. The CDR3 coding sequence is TGTGCCAGCAGCCTCGATAGGACTAGCGGGGGCACAACAGATACGCAGTATTTT.

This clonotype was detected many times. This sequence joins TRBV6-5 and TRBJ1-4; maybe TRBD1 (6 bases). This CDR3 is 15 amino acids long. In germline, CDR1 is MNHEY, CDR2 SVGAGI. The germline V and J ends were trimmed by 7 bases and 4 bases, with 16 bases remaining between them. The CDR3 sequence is CASTPGQYYNEKLFF. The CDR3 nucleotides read TGTGCCAGCACTCCAGGACAGTATTATAATGAAAAACTGTTTTTT.

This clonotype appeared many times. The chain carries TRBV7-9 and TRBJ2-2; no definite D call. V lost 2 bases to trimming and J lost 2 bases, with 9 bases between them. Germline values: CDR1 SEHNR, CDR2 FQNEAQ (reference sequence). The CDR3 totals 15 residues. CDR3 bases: TGTGCCAGCAGCTTATTTAACACCAACACCGGGGAGCTGTTTTTT. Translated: CASSLFNTNTGELFF. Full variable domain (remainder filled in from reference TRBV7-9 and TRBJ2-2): DTGVSQNPRHKITKRGQNVTFRCDPISEHNRLYWYRQTLGQGPEFLTYFQNEAQLEKSRLLSDRFSAERPKGSFSTLEIQRTEQGDSAMYLCASSLFNTNTGELFFGEGSRLTVL.

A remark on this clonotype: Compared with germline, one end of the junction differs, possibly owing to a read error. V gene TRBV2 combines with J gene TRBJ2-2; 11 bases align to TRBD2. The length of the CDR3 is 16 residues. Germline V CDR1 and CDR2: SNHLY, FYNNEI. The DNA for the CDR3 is TGTGCCAGCAGGGACAGACTAGCGGGGAACACCGGGGTGCTGTTTTTT. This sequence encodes CASRDRLAGNTGVLFF.

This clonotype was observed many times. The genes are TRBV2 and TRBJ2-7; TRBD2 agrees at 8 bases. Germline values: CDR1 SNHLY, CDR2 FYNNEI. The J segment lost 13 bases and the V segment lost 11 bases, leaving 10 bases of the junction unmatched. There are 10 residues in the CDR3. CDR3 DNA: TGTGCCCTCGGAGGGACTAGAATTTACTTC. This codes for CALGGTRIYF. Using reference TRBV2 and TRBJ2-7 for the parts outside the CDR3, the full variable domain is EPEVTQTPSHQVTQMGQEVILRCVPISNHLYFYWYRQILGQKVEFLVSFYNNEISEKSEIFDDQFSVERPDGSNFTLKIRSTKLEDSAMYFCALGGTRIYFGPGTRLTVT.

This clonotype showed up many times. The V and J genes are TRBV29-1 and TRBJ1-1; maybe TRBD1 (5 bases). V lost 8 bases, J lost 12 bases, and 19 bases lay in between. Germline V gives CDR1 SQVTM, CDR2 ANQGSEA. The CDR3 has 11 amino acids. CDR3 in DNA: TGCAGCTGTAATCCCAGGGATCGAACTTTCTTT. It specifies CSCNPRDRTFF.

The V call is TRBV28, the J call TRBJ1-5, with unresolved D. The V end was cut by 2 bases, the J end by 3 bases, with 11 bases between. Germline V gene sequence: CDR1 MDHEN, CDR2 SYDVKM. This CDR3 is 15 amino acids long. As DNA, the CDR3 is TGTGCCAGCAGTTTACACCCTAATAACAATCAGCCCCAGCATTTT. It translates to CASSLHPNNNQPQHF.

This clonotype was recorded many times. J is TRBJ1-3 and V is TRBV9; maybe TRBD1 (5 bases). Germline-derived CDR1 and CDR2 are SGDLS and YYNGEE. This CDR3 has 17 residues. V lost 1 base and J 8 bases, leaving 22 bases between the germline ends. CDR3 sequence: CASSVLSRGSPLDTIYF. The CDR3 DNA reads TGTGCCAGCAGCGTATTAAGTCGGGGGTCCCCTCTTGACACCATATATTTT.

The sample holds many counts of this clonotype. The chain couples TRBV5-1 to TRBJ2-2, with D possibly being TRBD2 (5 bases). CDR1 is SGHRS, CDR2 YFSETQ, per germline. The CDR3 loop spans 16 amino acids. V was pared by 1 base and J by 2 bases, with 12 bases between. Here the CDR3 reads CASSLFEGGNTGELFF. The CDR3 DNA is TGCGCCAGCAGCTTGTTTGAGGGTGGAAACACCGGGGAGCTGTTTTTT.

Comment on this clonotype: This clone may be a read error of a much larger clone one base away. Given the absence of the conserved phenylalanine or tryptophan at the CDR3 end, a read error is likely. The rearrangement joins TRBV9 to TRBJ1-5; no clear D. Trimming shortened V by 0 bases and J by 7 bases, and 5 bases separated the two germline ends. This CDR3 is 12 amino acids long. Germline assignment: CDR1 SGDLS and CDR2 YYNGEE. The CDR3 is CASSVEGQPQHL. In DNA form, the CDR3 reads TGTGCCAGCAGCGTAGAAGGACAGCCCCAGCATCTT.

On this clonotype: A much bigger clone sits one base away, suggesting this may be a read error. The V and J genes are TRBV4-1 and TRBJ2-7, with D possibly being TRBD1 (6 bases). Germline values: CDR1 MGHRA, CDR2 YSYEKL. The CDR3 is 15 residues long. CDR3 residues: CASSPRDTNSYEQCF. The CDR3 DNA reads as TGCGCCAGCAGCCCACGGGACACCAACTCCTACGAGCAGTGCTTC.

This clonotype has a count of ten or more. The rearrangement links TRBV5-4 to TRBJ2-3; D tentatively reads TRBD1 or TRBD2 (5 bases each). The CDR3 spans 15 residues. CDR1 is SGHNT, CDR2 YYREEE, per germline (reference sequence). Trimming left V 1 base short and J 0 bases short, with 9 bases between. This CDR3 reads CASSLQGASTDTQYF. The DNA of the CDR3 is TGTGCCAGCAGCTTGCAGGGAGCTAGCACAGATACGCAGTATTTT.

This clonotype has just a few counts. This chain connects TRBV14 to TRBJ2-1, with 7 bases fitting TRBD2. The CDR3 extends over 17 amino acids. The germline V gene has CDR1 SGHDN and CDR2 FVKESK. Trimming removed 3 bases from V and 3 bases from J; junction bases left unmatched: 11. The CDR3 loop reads CASSQRAGLGFYNEQFF. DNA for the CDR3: TGTGCCAGCAGCCAGAGAGCAGGACTAGGGTTCTACAATGAGCAGTTCTTC.

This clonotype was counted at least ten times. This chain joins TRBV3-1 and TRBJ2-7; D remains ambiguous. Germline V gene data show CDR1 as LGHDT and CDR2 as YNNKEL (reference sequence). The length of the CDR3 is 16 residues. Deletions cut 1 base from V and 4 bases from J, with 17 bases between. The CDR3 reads CASSQGPQALSYEQYF. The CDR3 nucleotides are TGTGCCAGCAGCCAAGGGCCCCAGGCCCTATCATACGAGCAGTACTTC.

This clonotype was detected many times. In DNA, the CDR3 is TGTGCCAGCAGCTCGGCTACGACAGGTGTCTCACCCCTCCACTTT. Protein sequence: CASSSATTGVSPLHF. This chain joins TRBV7-9 and TRBJ1-6, with D possibly TRBD1 on 6 matching bases. V shed 4 bases and J shed 10 bases, with 17 bases lying between them. The CDR3 spans 15 residues. Germline V gene sequence: CDR1 SEHNR, CDR2 FQNEAQ (reference sequence).

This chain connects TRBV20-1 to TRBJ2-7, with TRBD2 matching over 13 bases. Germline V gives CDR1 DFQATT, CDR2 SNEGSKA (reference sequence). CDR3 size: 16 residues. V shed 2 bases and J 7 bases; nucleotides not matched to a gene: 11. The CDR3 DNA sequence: TGCAGTGCTAGACTTGGGACTAGCGGGATATGGAGGGAGCAGTACTTC. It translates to CSARLGTSGIWREQYF.

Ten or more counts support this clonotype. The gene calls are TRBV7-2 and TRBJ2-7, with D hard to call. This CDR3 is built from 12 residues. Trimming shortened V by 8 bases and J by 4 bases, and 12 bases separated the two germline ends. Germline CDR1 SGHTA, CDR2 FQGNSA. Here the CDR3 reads CASANLGYEQYF. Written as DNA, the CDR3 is TGTGCCAGCGCCAACCTTGGGTACGAGCAGTACTTC. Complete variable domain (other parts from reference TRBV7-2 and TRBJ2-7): GAGVSQSPSNKVTEKGKDVELRCDPISGHTALYWYRQSLGQGLEFLIYFQGNSAPDKSGLPSDRFSAERTGGSVSTLTIQRTQQEDSAVYLCASANLGYEQYFGPGTRLTVT.